Following are 14 T cell receptor beta chains from one sample sequenced in a study of blood T cells in healthy people across ages. Primed by a sample-barcoded 5' primer and a J-beta primer mix, a second PCR proceeded for roughly 6 to 12 cycles. TCRdb reanalysed the 5' RACE reads using MiXCR and keeps one entry per CDR3 protein. The sample has over 600,000 distinct CDR3 sequences; about 61% are singletons. The material sequenced was blood. The receptors derive from a man aged 35 to 55 in good health.

The chain employs TRBV13 and TRBJ2-1; TRBD1 matches 12 bases. The CDR3 runs to 15 residues. J lost 7 bases, V lost 5 bases, and 6 bases had no gene match. Germline assignment: CDR1 PRHDT and CDR2 FYEKMQ (reference sequence). CDR3 sequence: CASSPGTGGSNEQFF. In nucleotides, the CDR3 is TGTGCCAGCAGCCCCGGGACAGGGGGCTCGAATGAGCAGTTCTTC. Full variable domain (remainder filled in from reference TRBV13 and TRBJ2-1): AAGVIQSPRHLIKEKRETATLKCYPIPRHDTVYWYQQGPGQDPQFLISFYEKMQSDKGSIPDRFSAQQFSDYHSELNMSSLELGDSALYFCASSPGTGGSNEQFFGPGTRLTVL.

This chain links TRBV12-3 or TRBV12-4 with TRBJ2-1, with a weak D call TRBD1 (7 bases). The CDR3 covers 13 residues. The V and J ends lost 5 bases and 5 bases respectively, with 10 bases between them. In nucleotides, the CDR3 is TGTGCCAGCAGTGGGGGGACAGACAATGAGCAGTTCTTC. Translating it yields CASSGGTDNEQFF.

The chain is built from TRBV20-1 and TRBJ1-2; 8 bases agree with TRBD1. The junction had 7 bases not matched to a gene; V was cut back by 4 bases and J by 3 bases. Germline CDR1 reads DFQATT; CDR2 reads SNEGSKA (reference sequence). This CDR3 is built from 14 residues. The CDR3 DNA reads as TGCAGTGCTATGACCCAGACAGGGGACTATGGCTACACCTTC. It yields the protein CSAMTQTGDYGYTF.

The chain employs TRBV3-1 and TRBJ1-2, with a weak D call TRBD1 (6 bases). The CDR3 length is 16 residues. Looked up from germline, CDR1 is LGHDT and CDR2 is YNNKEL (reference sequence). V lost 5 bases and J lost 3, with 19 bases in between. CDR3 sequence: CASSYGGARTDYGYTF. The CDR3 DNA reads TGTGCCAGCAGCTATGGGGGGGCGAGAACTGACTATGGCTACACCTTC.

The V and J genes are TRBV20-1 and TRBJ2-4; D possibly corresponds to TRBD1 (6 bases). The DNA end is more similar to TRBJ2-7, so the J call may be wrong. Germline loops: CDR1 DFQATT, CDR2 SNEGSKA (reference sequence). The CDR3 loop spans 15 amino acids. CDR3 DNA sequence: TGCAGTGCCCAATTGTTGGGGACAAGGCCTACCGAGCAGTACTTC. Its translation: CSAQLLGTRPTEQYF.

This clonotype was counted a few times. The chain recombines TRBV10-3 with TRBJ2-7, with unresolved D. V was pared by 2 bases and J by 1 base, with 6 bases between. The CDR3 totals 13 residues. From germline, CDR1 is ENHRY and CDR2 SYGVKD. This CDR3 is CAISEVISYEQYF. CDR3 bases: TGTGCCATCAGTGAGGTCATATCCTACGAGCAGTACTTC.

This clonotype was observed a few times. V gene TRBV28 combines with J gene TRBJ2-5; possibly TRBD2 for D (6 bases). Trimming took 7 bases from V and 5 from J, leaving 20 bases between them. Looked up from germline, CDR1 is MDHEN and CDR2 is SYDVKM. CDR3 length equals 15 residues. As DNA, the CDR3 is TGTGCCAGCATCCGTCGACTAGTCCTCCAGGAGACCCAGTACTTC. Translation: CASIRRLVLQETQYF.

The count of this clonotype is one. CDR3 coding DNA: TGTGCCAGCAGTTCCCCCGGGGTGGGATACTATGGCTACACCTTC. Translating gives CASSSPGVGYYGYTF. This chain uses TRBV6-5 with TRBJ1-2; D gene unclear. The germline V gene encodes CDR1 MNHEY and CDR2 SVGAGI. The CDR3 is 15 residues long. V was pared by 4 bases and J by 3 bases, with 15 bases between.

J is TRBJ1-5 and V is TRBV20-1; D unresolved. Trimming removed 3 bases from V and 2 bases from J, with 5 bases in between. CDR1 is DFQATT, CDR2 SNEGSKA, per germline (reference sequence). The CDR3 has 12 residues. The CDR3 region is CSASPGNQPQHF. The CDR3 DNA sequence: TGCAGTGCTAGCCCTGGCAATCAGCCCCAGCATTTT.

The chain employs TRBV18 and TRBJ2-5; the D gene is possibly TRBD1 (5 bases). Germline V lookup: CDR1 KGHSH, CDR2 LQKENI. The CDR3 is made up of 16 amino acids. The V and J ends lost 2 bases and 1 base respectively, with 14 bases between them. The CDR3: CASSPSSQGTQETQYF. The CDR3 DNA follows: TGTGCCAGCTCACCATCGAGTCAGGGAACCCAAGAGACCCAGTACTTC.

The chain has TRBV5-1 and TRBJ1-2; TRBD1 agrees at 8 bases. CDR1 and CDR2 from the germline V gene are SGHRS and YFSETQ. With V trimmed by 3 bases and J by 6 bases, 4 bases remained unmatched. This CDR3 is 13 amino acids long. The DNA for the CDR3 is TGCGCCAGCAGCTCGGGACAGGCCCATGGCTACACCTTC. It yields the protein CASSSGQAHGYTF.

V is TRBV7-2 and J is TRBJ1-2; D gene uncertain. The germline V gene has CDR1 SGHTA and CDR2 FQGNSA. CDR3 size: 12 residues. Trimming cost V 3 bases and J 7 bases, with 9 bases left between them. The CDR3, as DNA: TGTGCCAGCAGCTTTGAGAGCTGTGGCTACACCTTC. Protein: CASSFESCGYTF.

The chain recombines TRBV9 with TRBJ2-4; possibly TRBD1 for D (7 bases). CDR3 length: 15 residues. The V and J ends lost 3 bases and 0 bases respectively, with 10 bases between them. Germline CDR1 SGDLS, CDR2 YYNGEE. The DNA of the CDR3 is TGTGCCAGCAGCGGGAGGGGGCTAGCCAAAAACATTCAGTACTTC. Encoded protein: CASSGRGLAKNIQYF.

The V call is TRBV29-1, the J call TRBJ1-2; TRBD1 might be the D (5 bases). Trimming cost V 5 bases and J 4 bases, with 8 bases left between them. Per the germline V gene, CDR1 is SQVTM and CDR2 is ANQGSEA. The CDR3 runs 11 residues. The CDR3 reads CSVWGIYGYTF. The CDR3 region has the DNA TGCAGCGTTTGGGGGATCTATGGCTACACCTTC.